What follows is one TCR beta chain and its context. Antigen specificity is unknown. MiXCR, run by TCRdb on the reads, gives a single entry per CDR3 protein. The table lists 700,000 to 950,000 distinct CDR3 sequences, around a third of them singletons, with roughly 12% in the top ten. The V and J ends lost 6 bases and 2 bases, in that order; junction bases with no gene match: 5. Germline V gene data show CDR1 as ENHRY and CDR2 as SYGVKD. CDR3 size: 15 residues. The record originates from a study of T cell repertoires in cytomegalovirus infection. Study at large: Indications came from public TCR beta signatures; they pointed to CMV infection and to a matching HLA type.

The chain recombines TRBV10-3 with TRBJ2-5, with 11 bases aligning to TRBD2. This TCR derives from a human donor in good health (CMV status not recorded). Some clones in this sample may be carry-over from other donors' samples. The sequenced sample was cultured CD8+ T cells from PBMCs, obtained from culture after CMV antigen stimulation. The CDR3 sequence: CAIRGRTSGQETQYF. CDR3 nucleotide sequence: TGTGCCATCAGGGGGAGGACTAGCGGGCAAGAGACCCAGTACTTC.